This record concerns one TCR beta chain sequence. This sample is drawn from a study of technical replicates of blood from several donors. After removal of 6 bases from V and 4 bases from J, the junction contained 5 bases not matched to a gene. CDR3 size: 13 residues. The germline V gene has CDR1 MDHEN and CDR2 SYDVKM. Generated by immunoSEQ multiplex PCR, the TCRdb table keeps only in-frame clones and is missing some. The sample lists tens of thousands of clones; approximately 96% were seen once. This rearrangement joins TRBV28 to TRBJ2-7, with 8 nucleotides matching TRBD1. Sequences were obtained from T cells isolated from PBMCs. The receptor's source is a human donor in good health. CDR3 sequence (DNA): TGTGCCAGCAGGGGGACAGGACCTTACGAGCAGTACTTC. Its protein is CASRGTGPYEQYF.